This record concerns one T cell receptor beta chain sequence. The data were taken from a study of cytomegalovirus exposure and HLA in healthy donors. V trimming: 6 bases; J trimming: 2 bases; junction bases outside the gene matches: 6. Germline V lookup: CDR1 SNHLY, CDR2 FYNNEI. The CDR3 is 15 residues long. Amplification used 60 Vbeta primers and 13 Jbeta primers. The assay was immunoSEQ multiplex PCR, and TCRdb's table has in-frame clones only and misses some. This table holds 130,000 or so clones, about 74% found once. The TCR originated in a man between 18 and 29 years old in good health and CMV-seropositive. The chain carries TRBV2 and TRBJ2-3; 9 bases agree with TRBD2. The sample taken for sequencing was PBMCs. This CDR3 reads CASSGSGRITDTQYF. The CDR3 nucleotides read TGTGCCAGCAGCGGTAGCGGGAGAATCACAGATACGCAGTATTTT.